This entry is about one TCR beta chain. The antigen is not known. No treatment of any kind had been given to any patient before thyroid surgery. Germline V gives CDR1 SGDLS, CDR2 YYNGEE. The CDR3 totals 17 residues. Losses at the gene ends were 0 bases for V and 5 bases for J; bases not matched to a gene: 8. These data belong to a study of metastatic and nonmetastatic thyroid tumors. About the study: Malignant and benign thyroid patients had repertoires compared in peripheral blood and tumor or nodule tissue.

As originally analysed: Differences in CDR3 between clinicopathological groups were drawn on to build a classifier intended to discriminate distant-metastatic papillary thyroid cancer patients. TCRdb redid the clone calls on the PCR reads using MiXCR. Here the V and J calls rest on TCRdb's processing, not on the authors' analysis. The repertoire includes tens of thousands of clones, approximately 22% of them detected once, and 5.5% to 8% sits in the top ten. Study-wide points: A significant increase in TCR beta diversity was reportedly seen in malignant thyroid tumors relative to benign nodules, in blood and tumor.

This clonotype originated in a female donor with papillary thyroid cancer or a benign thyroid nodule (not recorded which). Some clones in this sample may be carry-over from other donors' samples. The chain joins TRBV9 to TRBJ2-2, with TRBD1 matching over 9 bases. Input material: tumor tissue. The CDR3 loop reads CASSVAPGQGETGELFF. Here the CDR3 DNA reads TGTGCCAGCAGCGTAGCCCCGGGACAGGGAGAGACCGGGGAGCTGTTTTTT.